These 27 T cell receptor beta chains originate from one sample sequenced in a study of blood T cell repertoires in COVID-19. Sequencing was performed with immunoSEQ multiplex PCR; in TCRdb, only in-frame clones are kept and a portion is missing. Of under 250,000 clones in the sample, less than 90% were seen once. The sequenced sample consisted of peripheral blood. The receptor source for this set is a woman in her seventies with active or convalescent COVID-19.

In this sample, this clone turned up once. The chain carries TRBV6-5 and TRBJ2-3, with D possibly matching TRBD2 (5 bases). The V and J ends lost 5 bases and 4 bases respectively, with 13 bases between them. The CDR3 loop spans 14 amino acids. CDR1 and CDR2 (germline): MNHEY, SVGAGI. CDR3 coding DNA: TGTGCCAGCAGTCTCCGGGATCCCGCAGATACGCAGTATTTT. This translates into CASSLRDPADTQYF.

The rearrangement uses TRBV2 and TRBJ1-5; D might be TRBD1 (5 bases). Germline-derived CDR1 and CDR2 are SNHLY and FYNNEI. Trimming cost V 9 bases and J 13 bases, with 13 bases left between them. This CDR3 is 10 amino acids long. The CDR3 spells CARPRQTQHF. CDR3 nucleotides: TGTGCCAGACCCCGACAGACTCAGCATTTT.

The table lists this clone with a count of one. The chain joins TRBV5-1 to TRBJ2-7, with 8 bases aligning to TRBD1. Germline CDR1 is SGHRS and CDR2 is YFSETQ. The CDR3 is made up of 14 amino acids. Losses at the gene ends were 5 bases for V and 3 bases for J; bases not matched to a gene: 7. CDR3 region: CASREGQANYEQYF. The CDR3 region has the DNA TGCGCCAGCAGGGAGGGACAGGCGAACTACGAGCAGTACTTC.

The rearrangement uses TRBV29-1 and TRBJ2-5; 7 bases are a match to TRBD1. Looked up from germline, CDR1 is SQVTM and CDR2 is ANQGSEA. The CDR3 spans 13 residues. With 7 bases clipped from V and 2 bases from J, the junction kept 7 bases outside the gene matches. The CDR3 here is CSGGQNTQETQYF. In DNA form, the CDR3 reads TGCAGCGGGGGACAGAATACTCAAGAGACCCAGTACTTC.

The V gene is TRBV19, the J gene TRBJ1-1, with 9 nucleotides matching TRBD1. Trimming at V came to 5 bases and at J to 5 bases, leaving 6 bases not matched to a gene. CDR1 LNHDA and CDR2 SQIVND come from the germline V gene (reference sequence). The CDR3 is made up of 14 amino acids. DNA for the CDR3: TGTGCCAGTAGTCAACAGGGGGCAGGAACTGAAGCTTTCTTT. This sequence encodes CASSQQGAGTEAFF.

The sample holds one count of this clone. The sample contains more than one DNA sequence encoding this CDR3. CDR3 sequence (DNA): TGTGCCAGCAGCTTCAGTGGGGGGGAGGATACGCAGTATTTT. Protein product: CASSFSGGEDTQYF. The rearrangement links TRBV5-4 to TRBJ2-3; the match to TRBD2 covers 7 bases. This CDR3 has 14 amino acids. Trimming removed 2 bases from V and 6 bases from J; junction bases left unmatched: 6. Germline values: CDR1 SGHNT, CDR2 YYREEE (reference sequence). The full variable domain, its missing parts supplied by reference TRBV5-4 and TRBJ2-3, is ETGVTQSPTHLIKTRGQQVTLRCSSQSGHNTVSWYQQALGQGPQFIFQYYREEENGRGNFPPRFSGLQFPNYSSELNVNALELDDSALYLCASSFSGGEDTQYFGPGTRLTVL.

The count of this clone is one. V is TRBV9 and J is TRBJ2-3, with D possibly TRBD2 on 5 matching bases. This CDR3 spans 15 amino acids. Looked up from germline, CDR1 is SGDLS and CDR2 is YYNGEE. The V end lost 5 bases, the J end lost 0 bases, and 13 bases lay between the germline ends. The CDR3 nucleotides are TGTGCCAGCAGTTGGCGAGCGGTAAGCACAGATACGCAGTATTTT. It yields the protein CASSWRAVSTDTQYF. Full variable domain (remainder filled in from reference TRBV9 and TRBJ2-3): DSGVTQTPKHLITATGQRVTLRCSPRSGDLSVYWYQQSLDQGLQFLIQYYNGEERAKGNILERFSAQQFPDLHSELNLSSLELGDSALYFCASSWRAVSTDTQYFGPGTRLTVL.

This clone was observed a handful of times. The chain uses TRBV19 and TRBJ1-5; TRBD1 is a possible D gene (6 bases). This CDR3 contains 15 residues. V lost 3 bases and J 3 bases, leaving 12 bases between the germline ends. The germline CDR1 and CDR2 sequences are LNHDA and SQIVND (reference sequence). The CDR3 sequence is CASSMRGQLNQPQHF. In DNA form, the CDR3 reads TGTGCCAGTAGTATGAGAGGACAGCTCAATCAGCCCCAGCATTTT.

This rearrangement joins TRBV18 to TRBJ1-5; maybe TRBD1 (6 bases). This CDR3 contains 20 residues. In germline, CDR1 is KGHSH, CDR2 LQKENI. V dropped 5 bases and J dropped 3 bases, with 29 bases sitting between them. The CDR3 sequence is CASSSQRGWDRIVFNQPQHF. CDR3 coding DNA: TGTGCCAGCTCATCCCAGAGGGGGTGGGATAGAATAGTCTTCAATCAGCCCCAGCATTTT. The complete variable domain, with remaining parts taken from reference TRBV18 and TRBJ1-5, reads NAGVMQNPRHLVRRRGQEARLRCSPMKGHSHVYWYRQLPEEGLKFMVYLQKENIIDESGMPKERFSAEFPKEGPSILRIQQVVRGDSAAYFCASSSQRGWDRIVFNQPQHFGDGTRLSIL.

The gene calls are TRBV3-1 (or the pseudogene TRBV3-2) and TRBJ1-2, with 7 bases fitting TRBD1. CDR1 is LGHDT, CDR2 YNNKEL, per germline (reference sequence). The CDR3 runs to 15 residues. V trimming: 4 bases; J trimming: 0 bases; junction bases outside the gene matches: 5. The CDR3 nucleotides read TGTGCCAGCAGCCCGACAGGGTGGTCTAACTATGGCTACACCTTC. It translates to CASSPTGWSNYGYTF.

This sequence joins TRBV5-1 and TRBJ2-1, with D tentatively TRBD1 (8 bases). Per the germline V gene, CDR1 is SGHRS and CDR2 is YFSETQ. CDR3 length equals 16 residues. V was pared by 4 bases and J by 0 bases, with 14 bases between. CDR3 sequence (DNA): TGCGCCAGCAGCCTGAACAGGGGGGGCTCCTACAATGAGCAGTTCTTC. Encoded protein: CASSLNRGGSYNEQFF.

The chain uses TRBV7-9 and TRBJ1-2, with a tentative D call TRBD1 (6 bases). CDR1 and CDR2 (germline): SEHNR, FQNEAQ (reference sequence). V shed 7 bases and J shed 4 bases, with 16 bases lying between them. This CDR3 spans 14 amino acids. The CDR3 loop is CASNPGGGPYGYTF. CDR3 DNA: TGTGCCAGCAACCCCGGGGGGGGGCCCTATGGCTACACCTTC.

The chain recombines TRBV3-1 (or the pseudogene TRBV3-2) with TRBJ1-1; 7 bases are a match to TRBD1. Germline CDR1 reads LGHDT; CDR2 reads YNNKEL (reference sequence). The CDR3 sequence is 14 residues long. The ends lost 5 bases at V and 0 bases at J; junction bases unmatched: 3. The CDR3 DNA sequence: TGTGCCAGCAGCGCTACAGGGGTGAACACTGAAGCTTTCTTT. Translating gives CASSATGVNTEAFF.

The chain uses TRBV30 and TRBJ2-6; a possible D gene is TRBD1 (6 bases). Germline CDR1 reads GTSNPN; CDR2 reads SVGIG (reference sequence). V was shortened by 4 bases and J by 6 bases, with 16 bases between the two germline ends. The CDR3 loop spans 15 amino acids. For the CDR3, the DNA is TGTGCCTGGACCAGGGGAACACTCGAGGCCAACGTCCTGACTTTC. It codes for CAWTRGTLEANVLTF.

The CDR3 loop reads CASSSGTGVGEYF. Here the CDR3 DNA reads TGCGCCAGCAGCTCCGGGACAGGGGTTGGGGAGTACTTC. The chain joins TRBV5-1 to TRBJ2-7; 10 bases map to TRBD1. The CDR3 has 13 amino acids. With V trimmed by 3 bases and J by 11 bases, 8 bases remained unmatched. Germline assignment: CDR1 SGHRS and CDR2 YFSETQ.

This chain links TRBV5-1 with TRBJ1-3; 8 bases are a match to TRBD1. The CDR3 spans 15 residues. The germline V gene encodes CDR1 SGHRS and CDR2 YFSETQ. J lost 4 bases, V lost 2 bases, and 5 bases had no gene match. CDR3 loop: CASSLQGDRGNTIYF. The CDR3 coding sequence is TGCGCCAGCAGCTTACAGGGGGATCGAGGAAACACCATATATTTT.

This chain uses TRBV6-5 with TRBJ1-4; possibly TRBD1 for D (6 bases). V lost 6 bases to trimming and J lost 8 bases, with 19 bases between them. The germline CDR1 and CDR2 sequences are MNHEY and SVGAGI. This CDR3 is 15 amino acids long. CDR3 in amino acids: CASSAARAGVEKLFF. DNA of the CDR3: TGTGCCAGCAGCGCCGCCCGGGCAGGGGTCGAAAAACTGTTTTTT.

CDR3 protein: CASSSVTGKTQYF. CDR3 in DNA: TGTGCCAGCAGCTCAGTGACAGGGAAGACCCAGTACTTC. V usage is TRBV7-2 and J usage is TRBJ2-5; 7 nucleotides line up with TRBD1. J lost 6 bases, V lost 4 bases, and 5 bases had no gene match. CDR3 length equals 13 residues. Germline values: CDR1 SGHTA, CDR2 FQGNSA. The whole variable domain, remainder taken from reference TRBV7-2 and TRBJ2-5, is GAGVSQSPSNKVTEKGKDVELRCDPISGHTALYWYRQSLGQGLEFLIYFQGNSAPDKSGLPSDRFSAERTGGSVSTLTIQRTQQEDSAVYLCASSSVTGKTQYFGPGTRLLVL.

The rearrangement joins TRBV2 to TRBJ2-1, with D perhaps matching TRBD1 (6 bases). CDR3 length: 16 residues. Germline V gene data show CDR1 as SNHLY and CDR2 as FYNNEI. V was shortened by 7 bases and J by 7 bases, with 23 bases between the two germline ends. The CDR3 bases are TGTGCCAGCAAGATACAGTGGGCAGGGGAAACTAATGAGCAGTTCTTC. Encoded protein: CASKIQWAGETNEQFF.

The rearrangement uses TRBV6-5 and TRBJ1-1; D is possibly TRBD1 (5 bases). Germline-derived CDR1 and CDR2 are MNHEY and SVGAGI. CDR3 length: 13 amino acids. Trimming shortened V by 9 bases and J by 11 bases, and 22 bases separated the two germline ends. The CDR3: CASVIGAMGGAFF. CDR3 sequence (DNA): TGTGCCAGTGTTATCGGGGCTATGGGGGGTGCTTTCTTT.

This sequence joins TRBV7-9 and TRBJ1-1; the D gene is possibly TRBD1 (5 bases). The V and J ends lost 6 bases and 1 base respectively, with 9 bases between them. The germline CDR1 and CDR2 sequences are SEHNR and FQNEAQ (reference sequence). The CDR3 is 13 residues long. CDR3 in amino acids: CASRKQANTEAFF. CDR3 nucleotide sequence: TGTGCCAGCAGAAAACAGGCGAACACTGAAGCTTTCTTT.

This clone was found once. V is TRBV7-2 and J is TRBJ1-2; D unresolved. Trimming removed 2 bases from V and 7 bases from J, with 14 bases in between. Germline CDR1 and CDR2: SGHTA and FQGNSA. The CDR3 runs 14 residues. This chain's CDR3 is CASSLYRGGGGYTF. CDR3 DNA sequence: TGTGCCAGCAGCTTATATCGGGGTGGCGGTGGCTACACCTTC.

This chain connects TRBV5-4 to TRBJ1-1, with 10 bases identical to TRBD1. Germline CDR1 and CDR2: SGHNT and YYREEE (reference sequence). This CDR3 spans 17 amino acids. The J segment lost 2 bases and the V segment lost 7 bases, leaving 14 bases of the junction unmatched. This CDR3 reads CASWGRDRGGYNTEAFF. The CDR3, as DNA: TGTGCCAGCTGGGGCCGGGACAGGGGTGGATATAACACTGAAGCTTTCTTT. The variable domain in full, with the rest retrieved from reference TRBV5-4 and TRBJ1-1, is ETGVTQSPTHLIKTRGQQVTLRCSSQSGHNTVSWYQQALGQGPQFIFQYYREEENGRGNFPPRFSGLQFPNYSSELNVNALELDDSALYLCASWGRDRGGYNTEAFFGQGTRLTVV.

The chain joins TRBV11-3 to TRBJ2-2; D is ambiguous. The CDR3 has 13 residues. Trimming pared 2 bases from V and 3 bases from J, leaving 4 bases between. Germline V gene sequence: CDR1 SGHNT, CDR2 YENEEA. The CDR3 nucleotides read TGTGCCAGCAGCTTAAGCTACACCGGGGAGCTGTTTTTT. Its translation: CASSLSYTGELFF.

The J gene is TRBJ2-7, the V gene TRBV6-5, with 7 nucleotides matching TRBD1. Germline-derived CDR1 and CDR2 are MNHEY and SVGAGI. This CDR3 contains 15 residues. With V trimmed by 0 bases and J by 1 base, 3 bases remained unmatched. The chain's CDR3 is CASSYSSRGSYEQYF. CDR3 nucleotide sequence: TGTGCCAGCAGTTACTCCTCCAGGGGGTCCTACGAGCAGTACTTC.

In this sample, this clone turned up once. The J gene is TRBJ2-1, the V gene TRBV6-1, with 7 bases aligning to TRBD2. V lost 2 bases to trimming and J lost 9 bases; unmatched junction nucleotides: 16. Germline CDR1 is MNHNS and CDR2 is SASEGT. This CDR3 spans 17 amino acids. The CDR3 bases are TGTGCCAGCAGTGAATTGTGGCGGGGGAGTCGTAACGGTGAGCAGTTCTTC. Translation: CASSELWRGSRNGEQFF.

The rearrangement uses TRBV5-1 and TRBJ1-2, with D perhaps TRBD1 (5 bases). The CDR3 is 15 residues long. Per germline, CDR1 SGHRS and CDR2 YFSETQ. Between the trimmed V and J ends, which lost 0 bases and 4 bases, there was a span of 13 bases. The DNA for the CDR3 is TGCGCCAGCAGCTTGGACGGGGGTGAGGTCTATGGCTACACCTTC. Translation gives CASSLDGGEVYGYTF.